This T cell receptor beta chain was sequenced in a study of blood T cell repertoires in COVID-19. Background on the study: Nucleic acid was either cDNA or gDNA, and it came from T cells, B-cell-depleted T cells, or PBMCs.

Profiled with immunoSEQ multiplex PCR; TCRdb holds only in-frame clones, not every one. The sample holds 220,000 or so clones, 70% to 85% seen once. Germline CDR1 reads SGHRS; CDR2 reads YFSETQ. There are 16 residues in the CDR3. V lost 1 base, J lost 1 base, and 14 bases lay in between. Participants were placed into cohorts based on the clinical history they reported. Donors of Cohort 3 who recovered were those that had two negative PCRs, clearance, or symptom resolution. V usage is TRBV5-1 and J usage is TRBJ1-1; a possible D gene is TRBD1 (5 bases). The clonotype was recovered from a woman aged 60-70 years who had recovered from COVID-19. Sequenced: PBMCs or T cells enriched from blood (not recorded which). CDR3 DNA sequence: TGCGCCAGCAGCTTGTGGGGGGATGTAAGGAACACTGAAGCTTTCTTT. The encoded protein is CASSLWGDVRNTEAFF.